This T cell receptor (beta chain) was identified in a study of blood T cell repertoires in COVID-19. Study in general: There were acute and convalescent COVID-19 samples, and they came from the United States, Italy and Spain.

Generated by immunoSEQ multiplex PCR, the TCRdb table keeps only in-frame clones and is missing some. The sample consists of roughly 190,000 clones, about 80% of them appearing once. The V gene lost 0 bases and the J gene lost 3 bases, with 5 bases spanning the gap. Germline V gene sequence: CDR1 ENHRY, CDR2 SYGVKD. This CDR3 comprises 13 residues. This chain connects TRBV10-3 to TRBJ2-5; no firm D call. Sequenced material: peripheral blood. This clonotype was sampled from a man in his sixties with acute or convalescent COVID-19. The DNA of the CDR3 is TGTGCCATCAGTGAGTCTTCCGAAGAGACCCAGTACTTC. It translates to CAISESSEETQYF.